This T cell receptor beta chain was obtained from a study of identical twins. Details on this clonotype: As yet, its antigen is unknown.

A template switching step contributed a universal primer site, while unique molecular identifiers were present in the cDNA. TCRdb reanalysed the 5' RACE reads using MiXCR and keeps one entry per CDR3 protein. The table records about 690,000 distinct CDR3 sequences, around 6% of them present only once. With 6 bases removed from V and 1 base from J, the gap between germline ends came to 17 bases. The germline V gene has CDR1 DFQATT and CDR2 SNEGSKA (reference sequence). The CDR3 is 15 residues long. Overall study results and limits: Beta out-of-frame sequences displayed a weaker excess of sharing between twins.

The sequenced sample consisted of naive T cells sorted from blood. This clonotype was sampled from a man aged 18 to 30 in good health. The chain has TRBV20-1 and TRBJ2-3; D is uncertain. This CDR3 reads CSAPRVGLGTDTQYF. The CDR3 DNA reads TGCAGTGCCCCCCGGGTTGGTCTGGGCACAGATACGCAGTATTTT.